This T cell receptor (beta chain) was captured by sequencing in a study of blood T cell repertoires in COVID-19. Turning to the study itself: The United States, Italy and Spain were the sources of the acute and convalescent COVID-19 samples. From T cells, B-cell-depleted T cells, or PBMCs came the material, which was cDNA or gDNA.

Original processing notes: The assay estimated nucleated cells by amplifying reference gene primers. Measured with immunoSEQ multiplex PCR; TCRdb has only the in-frame clones, and not every one. V and J calls and clone size are given by that table; D and trimming were obtained from the DNA. The sample lists about 180,000 clones; approximately 87% were seen once. Sequences were obtained from peripheral blood. This TCR was sampled from a man aged 70 or older with active or convalescent COVID-19.

The CDR3 sequence is CATSRAMGARETQYF. The CDR3, as DNA: TGTGCCACCAGCAGAGCTATGGGGGCACGGGAGACCCAGTACTTC. This chain links TRBV15 with TRBJ2-5; maybe TRBD1 (6 bases). The germline V gene encodes CDR1 LNHNV and CDR2 YYDKDF (reference sequence). This CDR3 is 15 amino acids long. Between the trimmed V and J ends, which lost 1 base and 5 bases, there was a span of 14 bases.